The 20 T cell receptor beta chains given below trace back to one sample, sequenced in a study of vaccination and CD4 T cells after COVID-19. Noted treatment: 10-day PBMC culture with coronavirus spike peptide pools or control peptides (ViraFEST assay). Antigens for these TCRs are unknown. Sequencing of the DNA from cultured CD4+ T cells was carried out with the Oncomine TCR Beta short-read assay. TCRdb redid the calling of the PCR reads with MiXCR, one entry per CDR3 protein. The data show some 23,000 distinct CDR3 sequences, with about 61% seen just once and 15% to 20% held by the top ten. Sequencing used CD4+ T cells from blood, cultured in vitro, obtained after SARS-CoV-2 vaccination. The source of these receptors is a human donor who received a COVID-19 vaccine.

The V call is TRBV20-1, the J call TRBJ2-3, with TRBD2 identical over 9 bases. J lost 7 bases, V lost 3 bases, and 11 bases had no gene match. This CDR3 comprises 15 residues. Looked up from germline, CDR1 is DFQATT and CDR2 is SNEGSKA (reference sequence). The CDR3 loop is CSASRPAGGLYTQYF. The CDR3 DNA sequence: TGCAGTGCTAGTCGTCCAGCGGGGGGCCTATATACGCAGTATTTT.

This clonotype is medium-sized within its sample. This chain connects TRBV24-1 to TRBJ2-1; TRBD2 matches 9 bases. The V and J ends lost 4 bases and 9 bases, in that order; junction bases with no gene match: 12. Germline assignment: CDR1 KGHDR and CDR2 SFDVKD. The CDR3 is 16 amino acids. CDR3 sequence (DNA): TGTGCCACCAGTGACCCCGGGACTAGCACGTCCGGTGAGCAGTTCTTC. Its translation is CATSDPGTSTSGEQFF.

This chain links TRBV24-1 with TRBJ2-5; 7 bases are shared with TRBD1. Per the germline V gene, CDR1 is KGHDR and CDR2 is SFDVKD. The CDR3 sequence is 14 residues long. V gave up 3 bases and J gave up 4 bases; unmatched junction bases: 4. CDR3 coding DNA: TGTGCCACCAGTGATGACAGGGTAGGAGAGACCCAGTACTTC. This sequence encodes CATSDDRVGETQYF.

This clonotype was seen a handful of times. V and J are TRBV25-1 and TRBJ2-5; a weak D match, TRBD1 (6 bases). The CDR3 covers 13 residues. Germline loops: CDR1 MGHDK, CDR2 SYGVNS. Trimming removed 8 bases at V and 1 base at J, with 11 bases between. CDR3 coding DNA: TGTGCCAGCCGGCGGACAGCCCAAGAGACCCAGTACTTC. Encoded protein: CASRRTAQETQYF.

The chain employs TRBV5-1 and TRBJ2-2; tentatively, D is TRBD1 (6 bases). Germline loops: CDR1 SGHRS, CDR2 YFSETQ. There are 17 residues in the CDR3. V lost 2 bases, J lost 2 bases, and 16 bases lay in between. The CDR3 spells CASSFPWGQINTGELFF. Written as DNA, the CDR3 is TGCGCCAGCAGCTTTCCATGGGGACAAATTAACACCGGGGAGCTGTTTTTT.

The sample holds a few counts of this clonotype. The chain is built from TRBV19 and TRBJ2-4; a weak D match, TRBD1 (6 bases). V was trimmed by 5 bases and J by 6 bases, leaving 11 bases between them. This CDR3 comprises 13 residues. CDR1 is LNHDA, CDR2 SQIVND, per germline (reference sequence). The CDR3 DNA sequence: TGTGCCAGTAGTTCCGACAGGCTAAACATTCAGTACTTC. This translates into CASSSDRLNIQYF.

This CDR3 is CASSRDRGTLLNAFF. CDR3 sequence (DNA): TGTGCCAGTAGCCGGGACAGGGGCACCCTGCTGAATGCTTTCTTT. This chain uses TRBV19 with TRBJ1-1; 10 bases are shared with TRBD1. Germline assignment: CDR1 LNHDA and CDR2 SQIVND (reference sequence). The trim removed 6 bases at V and 11 bases at J, leaving 15 bases unmatched. CDR3 length equals 15 residues. The variable domain in full, completed from reference TRBV19 and TRBJ1-1, reads DGGITQSPKYLFRKEGQNVTLSCEQNLNHDAMYWYRQDPGQGLRLIYYSQIVNDFQKGDIAEGYSVSREKKESFPLTVTSAQKNPTAFYLCASSRDRGTLLNAFFGQGTRLTVV.

The chain carries TRBV20-1 and TRBJ2-3; the match to TRBD2 covers 11 bases. V dropped 6 bases and J dropped 3; count of bases not matched to a gene: 14. Germline CDR1 is DFQATT and CDR2 is SNEGSKA (reference sequence). The CDR3 is made up of 17 amino acids. CDR3 nucleotides: TGCAGTGCCGCCATAATTAGCGGGGGGGCCATGACAGATACGCAGTATTTT. It codes for CSAAIISGGAMTDTQYF.

The CDR3 sequence: CASRNLRAANYGYTF. The CDR3 DNA is TGTGCCAGCAGAAACCTCCGGGCCGCAAACTATGGCTACACCTTC. The chain couples TRBV6-1 to TRBJ1-2; the D is unclear. Trimming shortened V by 6 bases and J by 2 bases, and 16 bases separated the two germline ends. CDR3 length: 15 amino acids. Per the germline V gene, CDR1 is MNHNS and CDR2 is SASEGT.

This chain joins TRBV15 and TRBJ1-1, with D possibly TRBD1 on 5 matching bases. This CDR3 spans 13 amino acids. Germline lookup yields CDR1 LNHNV and CDR2 YYDKDF (reference sequence). Trimming stripped 4 bases from V and 6 bases from J, with 12 bases between. The CDR3 DNA sequence: TGTGCCACCAGCATTGAAAAAGGGGCTGAAGCTTTCTTT. As protein: CATSIEKGAEAFF.

The chain has TRBV6-5 and TRBJ1-1; a possible D gene is TRBD1 (5 bases). V gave up 2 bases and J gave up 0 bases, with 10 bases separating them. From germline, CDR1 is MNHEY and CDR2 SVGAGI. CDR3 length: 15 amino acids. CDR3 protein: CASSYRRTMNTEAFF. CDR3 sequence (DNA): TGTGCCAGCAGTTACCGACGGACAATGAACACTGAAGCTTTCTTT.

This clonotype was detected only once. The chain is built from TRBV19 and TRBJ1-3; tentatively, D is TRBD1 (6 bases). Per the germline V gene, CDR1 is LNHDA and CDR2 is SQIVND (reference sequence). The CDR3 has 16 amino acids. V was shortened by 6 bases and J by 2 bases, with 17 bases between the two germline ends. CDR3 nucleotides: TGTGCCAGTAGCTCGGACAGCCTAGAGCCTGGAAACACCATATATTTT. Its translation is CASSSDSLEPGNTIYF.

The V and J genes are TRBV15 and TRBJ2-3; 7 nucleotides agree with TRBD2. V dropped 0 bases and J dropped 6; count of bases not matched to a gene: 3. The CDR3 totals 14 residues. CDR1 LNHNV and CDR2 YYDKDF come from the germline V gene (reference sequence). CDR3 in amino acids: CATSRDGAGDTQYF. CDR3 coding DNA: TGTGCCACCAGCAGAGACGGAGCGGGGGATACGCAGTATTTT.

This chain uses TRBV28 with TRBJ1-1, with D possibly TRBD1 on 6 matching bases. Germline V gives CDR1 MDHEN, CDR2 SYDVKM. The V end lost 4 bases, the J end lost 1 base, and 13 bases lay between the germline ends. The CDR3 consists of 15 residues. CDR3 region: CASSSQGSGNTEAFF. CDR3 bases: TGTGCCAGCAGTTCACAGGGTTCGGGGAACACTGAAGCTTTCTTT. Filled out from reference TRBV28 and TRBJ1-1, the complete variable domain reads DVKVTQSSRYLVKRTGEKVFLECVQDMDHENMFWYRQDPGLGLRLIYFSYDVKMKEKGDIPEGYSVSREKKERFSLILESASTNQTSMYLCASSSQGSGNTEAFFGQGTRLTVV.

J is TRBJ2-1 and V is TRBV7-2; TRBD2 matches 7 bases. Germline lookup yields CDR1 SGHTA and CDR2 FQGNSA. J was trimmed by 9 bases and V by 5 bases; bases with no gene match: 13. This CDR3 is 15 amino acids long. The CDR3 sequence is CASSPRSGFSGEQFF. The DNA for the CDR3 is TGTGCCAGCAGCCCCCGTAGCGGGTTCTCCGGTGAGCAGTTCTTC.

The genes are TRBV7-2 and TRBJ1-2; D uncertain. Germline-derived CDR1 and CDR2 are SGHTA and FQGNSA. V dropped 2 bases and J dropped 4 bases, with 11 bases sitting between them. The CDR3 runs 14 residues. The CDR3 nucleotides are TGTGCCAGCAGCTTAAACCAGGAGGTCTATGGCTACACCTTC. It encodes CASSLNQEVYGYTF.

This clonotype was detected only a few times. V usage is TRBV21-1 and J usage is TRBJ1-4. TRBV21-1 is noted as a pseudogene. The CDR3 length is 8 residues. The DNA for the CDR3 is TGTGCCAGGGGAAAACTGTTTTTT. The encoded protein is CARGKLFF.

In DNA form, the CDR3 reads TGTGCCAGCAGCACCCGGACAGTGACAGATACGCAGTATTTT. This gives the protein CASSTRTVTDTQYF. The chain recombines TRBV9 with TRBJ2-3; weak D call: TRBD1 (6 bases). V was cut by 4 bases and J by 3 bases, with 12 bases left in between. The CDR3 loop spans 14 amino acids. Looked up from germline, CDR1 is SGDLS and CDR2 is YYNGEE. The entire variable domain, with the rest obtained from reference TRBV9 and TRBJ2-3, is as follows: DSGVTQTPKHLITATGQRVTLRCSPRSGDLSVYWYQQSLDQGLQFLIQYYNGEERAKGNILERFSAQQFPDLHSELNLSSLELGDSALYFCASSTRTVTDTQYFGPGTRLTVL.

This clonotype was seen only once. The chain recombines TRBV7-2 with TRBJ1-2; D may be TRBD1 (5 bases). Germline lookup yields CDR1 SGHTA and CDR2 FQGNSA. V was pared by 1 base and J by 3 bases, with 9 bases between. The CDR3 extends over 14 amino acids. CDR3 amino acids: CASSLDLGDYGYTF. The CDR3 bases are TGTGCCAGCAGCTTAGATTTGGGGGACTATGGCTACACCTTC.

For the CDR3, the DNA is TGTGCCAGCAGCCCGGGGGGCAGGGGTTACACAGATACGCAGTATTTT. This translates into CASSPGGRGYTDTQYF. J is TRBJ2-3 and V is TRBV7-3; D is possibly TRBD2 (7 bases). The CDR3 is made up of 16 amino acids. V gave up 5 bases and J gave up 2 bases, with 17 bases separating them. The germline V gene has CDR1 SGHTA and CDR2 FQGTGA.